These T cell receptor beta chains were read from a single sample in a study of shared clonotypes between healthy human individuals. Libraries were prepared by immunoSEQ multiplex PCR; TCRdb keeps only in-frame clonotypes and omits some of them. The sample carries about 490,000 clones, around 79% recorded once. The sequencing input was PBMCs. The receptors here all came from a woman aged 40 to 50 in good health. Some clones in this sample may be carry-over from other donors' samples. Each CDR3 is given with its conserved first and last residue. The D gene is left open where the match is weak. Clone size, where shown, is once, few, many, or a class for clones that have expanded.

v_gene	j_gene	abundance	d_gene	CDR3aa	CDR3nt
TRBV2	TRBJ2-7	.	.	CASRGDRHSYEQYF	TGTGCCAGCAGGGGAGACAGGCATTCCTACGAGCAGTACTTC
TRBV6-5	TRBJ2-3	.	.	CASSYGATDTQYF	TGTGCCAGCAGTTACGGGGCCACAGATACGCAGTATTTT
TRBV7-8	TRBJ2-5	.	TRBD1	CASSSPGQGLPGTQYF	TGTGCCAGCAGCTCACCGGGACAGGGCCTCCCAGGTACCCAGTACTTC
TRBV4-1	TRBJ2-7	.	TRBD2	CASSRQLEGGRSYEQYF	TGCGCCAGCAGCCGGCAGTTAGAGGGAGGGAGATCCTACGAGCAGTACTTC
TRBV12-2	TRBJ1-5	.	.	CASRLARGDLDQPQHF	TGTGCAAGTCGCTTAGCGCGCGGGGATTTGGATCAGCCCCAGCATTTT
TRBV18	TRBJ2-1	.	TRBD2	CASSPTSGYEQFF	TGTGCCAGCTCACCGACTAGCGGGTATGAGCAGTTCTTC
TRBV19	TRBJ2-1	.	TRBD2	CASTSSSGRSYNEQFF	TGTGCCAGTACCTCCTCTAGCGGGAGGTCCTACAATGAGCAGTTCTTC
TRBV4-1	TRBJ1-3	.	TRBD1	CASSQALTGAGNTIYF	TGCGCCAGCAGCCAAGCCCTGACAGGGGCAGGAAACACCATATATTTT
TRBV28	TRBJ2-7	.	TRBD2	CASRSTSGRALSYEQYF	TGTGCCAGCAGGTCCACTAGCGGGAGGGCCCTCTCCTACGAGCAGTACTTC
TRBV11-2	TRBJ1-2	.	.	CASSLAQGRGGYTF	TGTGCCAGCAGCTTAGCTCAGGGTAGGGGTGGCTACACCTTC
TRBV7-2	TRBJ2-6	.	.	CASSGLLRRQSRANVLTF	TGTGCCAGCAGCGGTCTGTTGAGACGACAAAGTCGGGCCAACGTCCTGACTTTC
TRBV7-2	TRBJ2-7	.	.	CASSPRIGNRIYEQYF	TGTGCCAGCAGCCCCCGGATTGGGAACCGAATATACGAGCAGTACTTC
TRBV18	TRBJ2-5	.	TRBD2	CASTQAGTAEETQYF	TGTGCCAGCACACAAGCGGGGACTGCCGAGGAGACCCAGTACTTC
TRBV4-3	TRBJ2-7	.	TRBD2	CASTQGAGGLYEQYF	TGCGCCAGCACCCAGGGAGCGGGAGGGTTGTACGAGCAGTACTTC
TRBV10-1	TRBJ2-7	.	TRBD2	CASSASGTYEQYF	TGCGCCAGCAGTGCTAGCGGCACCTACGAGCAGTACTTC
TRBV4-1	TRBJ2-5	.	.	CASSRGLGSEETQYF	TGCGCCAGCAGCCGAGGTCTGGGGAGTGAGGAGACCCAGTACTTC
TRBV28	TRBJ2-7	.	.	CASSLFRNEQYF	TGTGCCAGCAGTTTATTTAGAAACGAGCAGTACTTC
TRBV11-2	TRBJ2-1	.	TRBD1	CASSSYRGSYNEQFF	TGTGCCAGCAGCTCCTACAGGGGTTCCTACAATGAGCAGTTCTTC
TRBV7-9	TRBJ2-1	once	TRBD2	CASSLGLAGTRDEQFF	TGTGCCAGCAGCTTAGGACTAGCCGGGACCCGGGATGAGCAGTTCTTC
TRBV10-3	TRBJ2-5	.	.	CAISEQGSEETQYF	TGTGCCATCAGTGAACAGGGTTCGGAAGAGACCCAGTACTTC
TRBV5-1	TRBJ1-2	many	.	CASSSNRHSYTF	TGCGCCAGCAGCTCGAACAGGCATAGCTACACCTTC
TRBV12-5	TRBJ1-1	.	.	CASGLVLGGNTEAFF	TGTGCTAGTGGTTTGGTATTGGGAGGGAACACTGAAGCTTTCTTT
TRBV5-1	TRBJ2-7	.	TRBD2	CASSLAALAGSSYEQYF	TGCGCCAGCAGCTTGGCAGCTCTAGCGGGGAGCTCCTACGAGCAGTACTTC
TRBV18	TRBJ2-7	.	TRBD1	CASSPGQGSPYEQYF	TGTGCCAGCTCACCGGGACAGGGGTCGCCCTACGAGCAGTACTTC
TRBV11-2	TRBJ2-5	.	.	CASSSPGQTQYF	TGTGCCAGCAGTTCCCCCGGACAGACCCAGTACTTC
TRBV13	TRBJ1-1	.	.	CASSLGERLEAFF	TGTGCCAGCAGCTTAGGGGAGCGCCTTGAAGCTTTCTTT
TRBV5-1	TRBJ2-7	.	.	CASSPASVLDEQYF	TGCGCCAGCAGCCCGGCTAGCGTCCTCGACGAGCAGTACTTC
TRBV6-4	TRBJ1-5	.	TRBD1	CASSEAGGDSNQPQHF	TGTGCCAGCAGTGAGGCAGGGGGTGATAGCAATCAGCCCCAGCATTTT
TRBV7-9	TRBJ2-7	.	TRBD1	CASSTDRDEQYF	TGTGCCAGCAGCACAGACAGGGACGAGCAGTACTTC
TRBV11-3	TRBJ1-1	.	TRBD1	CASSRDRETEAFF	TGTGCCAGCAGCCGGGACAGGGAGACTGAAGCTTTCTTT
TRBV7-8	TRBJ1-4	.	.	CASSYRQSSNEKLFF	TGTGCCAGCAGCTATAGACAGAGCTCTAATGAAAAACTGTTTTTT
TRBV7-2	TRBJ2-3	.	TRBD1	CASSSRTGRTDTQYF	TGTGCCAGCAGCTCCCGGACAGGGCGCACAGATACGCAGTATTTT
TRBV4-1	TRBJ1-2	.	TRBD1	CASSQGGQGFYGYTF	TGCGCCAGCAGCCAGGGGGGACAGGGATTCTATGGCTACACCTTC
TRBV9	TRBJ2-5	.	TRBD1	CASSPHAGTGTVGETQYF	TGTGCCAGCAGCCCTCACGCCGGGACAGGCACGGTCGGGGAGACCCAGTACTTC
TRBV7-2	TRBJ1-1	.	.	CASSLAGGPTEAFF	TGTGCCAGCAGCTTAGCGGGGGGGCCGACTGAAGCTTTCTTT
TRBV27	TRBJ2-1	once	.	CASSFRSSRRANEQFF	TGTGCCAGCAGTTTTAGGTCGAGCCGAAGGGCCAATGAGCAGTTCTTC
TRBV5-5	TRBJ1-3	few	.	CASSPYQDSSGNTIYF	TGTGCCAGCAGCCCCTACCAGGACAGCTCCGGAAACACCATATATTTT
TRBV5-1	TRBJ2-1	once	TRBD2	CASSLNLLAGGYEQFF	TGCGCCAGCAGCCTAAACCTGCTAGCGGGAGGGTATGAGCAGTTCTTC
TRBV7-2	TRBJ2-5	.	.	CASTSGTGQETQYF	TGTGCCAGCACCTCCGGAACGGGACAAGAGACCCAGTACTTC
TRBV28	TRBJ2-2	.	.	CASSQVSPRGELFF	TGTGCCAGCAGCCAAGTGTCCCCCCGCGGGGAGCTGTTTTTT
TRBV2	TRBJ2-6	.	.	CASSEVGSGANVPTF	.
TRBV6-1	TRBJ2-7	.	TRBD1	CASSVPGQGSYEQYF	TGTGCCAGCAGTGTCCCGGGACAGGGATCCTACGAGCAGTACTTC
TRBV6-6	TRBJ2-1	.	TRBD2	CASSPSGSRYEQFF	TGTGCCAGCAGTCCTAGCGGGAGCCGTTATGAGCAGTTCTTC
TRBV6-5	TRBJ2-2	.	.	CASRAGLGTGELFF	TGTGCCAGCCGGGCGGGGTTGGGCACCGGGGAGCTGTTTTTT